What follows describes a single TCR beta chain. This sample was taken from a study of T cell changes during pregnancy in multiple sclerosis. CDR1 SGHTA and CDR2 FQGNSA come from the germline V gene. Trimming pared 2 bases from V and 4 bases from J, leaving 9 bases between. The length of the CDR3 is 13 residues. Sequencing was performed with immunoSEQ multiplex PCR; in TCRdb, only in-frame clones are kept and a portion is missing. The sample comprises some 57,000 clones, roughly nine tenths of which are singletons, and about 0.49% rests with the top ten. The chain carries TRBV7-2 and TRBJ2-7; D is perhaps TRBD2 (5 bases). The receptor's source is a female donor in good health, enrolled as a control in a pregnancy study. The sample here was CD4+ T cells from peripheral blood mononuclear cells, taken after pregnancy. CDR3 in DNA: TGTGCCAGCAGCTTAACTAGGTCTTACGAGCAGTACTTC. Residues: CASSLTRSYEQYF.